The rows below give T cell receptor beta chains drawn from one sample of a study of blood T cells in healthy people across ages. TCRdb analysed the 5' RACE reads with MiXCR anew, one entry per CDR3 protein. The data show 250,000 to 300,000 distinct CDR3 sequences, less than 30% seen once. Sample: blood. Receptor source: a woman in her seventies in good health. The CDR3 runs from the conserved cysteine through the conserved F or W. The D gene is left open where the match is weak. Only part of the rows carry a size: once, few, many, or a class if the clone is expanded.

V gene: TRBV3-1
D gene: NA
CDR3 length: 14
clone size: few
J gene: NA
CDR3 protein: CASSQGREVETQYF

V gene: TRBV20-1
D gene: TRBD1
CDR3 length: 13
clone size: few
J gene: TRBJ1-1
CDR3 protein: CSAYRTGTTEAFF

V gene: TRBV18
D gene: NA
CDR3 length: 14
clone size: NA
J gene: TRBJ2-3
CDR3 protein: CASSPPELVDTQYF

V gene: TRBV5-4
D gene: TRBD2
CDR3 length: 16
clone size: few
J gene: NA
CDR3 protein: CASSLEVAGGEETQYF

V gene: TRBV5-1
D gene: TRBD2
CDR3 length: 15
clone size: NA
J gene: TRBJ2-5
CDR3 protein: CASSLGGTMMETQYF

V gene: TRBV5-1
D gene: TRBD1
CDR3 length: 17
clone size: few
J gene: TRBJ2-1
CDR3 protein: CASSQTHRGVTYNEQFF

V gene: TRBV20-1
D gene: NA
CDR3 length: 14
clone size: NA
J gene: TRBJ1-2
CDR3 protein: CSARAEERGGGYTF

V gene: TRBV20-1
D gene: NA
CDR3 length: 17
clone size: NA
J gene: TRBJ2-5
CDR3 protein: CSARDPAQPTTGETQYF

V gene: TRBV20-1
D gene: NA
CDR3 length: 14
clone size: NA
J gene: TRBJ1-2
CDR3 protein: CSAREGPLSSGYTF

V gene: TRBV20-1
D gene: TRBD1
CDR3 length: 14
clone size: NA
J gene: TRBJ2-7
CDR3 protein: CSANRTGGIREQYF

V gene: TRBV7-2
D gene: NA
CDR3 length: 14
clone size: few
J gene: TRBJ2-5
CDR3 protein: CASSQRQEVETQYF

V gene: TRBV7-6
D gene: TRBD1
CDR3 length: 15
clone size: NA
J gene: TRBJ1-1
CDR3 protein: CASSFLTGGNTEAFF

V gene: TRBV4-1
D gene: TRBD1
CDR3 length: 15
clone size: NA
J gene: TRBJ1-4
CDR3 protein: CASSQTRTGMEKLFF

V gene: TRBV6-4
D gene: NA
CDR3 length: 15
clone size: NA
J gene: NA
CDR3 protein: CASSAGQNGYNEQFF

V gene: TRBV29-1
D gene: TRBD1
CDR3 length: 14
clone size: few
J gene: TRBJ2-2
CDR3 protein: CSVSRQGYTGELFF

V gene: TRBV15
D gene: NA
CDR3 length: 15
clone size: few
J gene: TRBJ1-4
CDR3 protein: CATSRGGQPTEKLFF

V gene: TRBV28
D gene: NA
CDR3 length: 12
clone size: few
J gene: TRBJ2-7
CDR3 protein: CASSLLDYEQYF

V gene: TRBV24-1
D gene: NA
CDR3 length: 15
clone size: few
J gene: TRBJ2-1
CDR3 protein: CATSGDSPTYNEQFF

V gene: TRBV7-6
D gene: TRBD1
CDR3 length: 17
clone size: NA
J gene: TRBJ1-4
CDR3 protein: CASSLEVTGGSNEKLFF

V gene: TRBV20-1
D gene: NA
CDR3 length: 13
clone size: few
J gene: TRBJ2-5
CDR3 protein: CSASLPGQETQYF

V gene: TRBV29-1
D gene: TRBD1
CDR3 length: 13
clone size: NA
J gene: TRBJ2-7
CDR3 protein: CSVSTGKAYEQYF

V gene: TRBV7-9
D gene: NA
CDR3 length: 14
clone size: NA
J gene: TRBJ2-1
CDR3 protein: CASSLGPAGNEQFF

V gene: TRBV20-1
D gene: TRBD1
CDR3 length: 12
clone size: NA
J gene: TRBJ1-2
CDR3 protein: CGAGDRASSYTF

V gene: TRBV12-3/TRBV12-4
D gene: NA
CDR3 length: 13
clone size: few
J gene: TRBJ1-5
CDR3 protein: CASSFPPPQPQHF

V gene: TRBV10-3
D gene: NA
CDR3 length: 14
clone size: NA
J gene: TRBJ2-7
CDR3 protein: CAISDHGGSYEQYF

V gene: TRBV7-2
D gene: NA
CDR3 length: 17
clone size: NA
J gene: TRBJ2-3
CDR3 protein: CASSLAGASGRTDTQYF

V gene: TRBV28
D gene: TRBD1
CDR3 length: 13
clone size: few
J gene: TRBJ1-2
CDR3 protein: CAFRGRGDYGYTF

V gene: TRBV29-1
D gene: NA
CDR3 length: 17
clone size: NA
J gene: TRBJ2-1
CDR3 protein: CSVVAGGRTYGGNEQFF

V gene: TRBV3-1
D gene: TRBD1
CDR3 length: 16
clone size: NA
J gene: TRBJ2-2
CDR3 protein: CASSQDDRANTGELFF

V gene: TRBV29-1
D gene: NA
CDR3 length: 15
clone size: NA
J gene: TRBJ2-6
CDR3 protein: CSVIGGHSGANVLTF

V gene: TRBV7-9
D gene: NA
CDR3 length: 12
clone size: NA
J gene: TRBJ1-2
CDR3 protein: CASSSSILGYTF

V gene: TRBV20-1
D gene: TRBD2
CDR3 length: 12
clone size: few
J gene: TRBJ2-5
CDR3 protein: CSTWEGLETQYF

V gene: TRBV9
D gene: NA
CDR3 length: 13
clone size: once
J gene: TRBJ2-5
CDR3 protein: CASSVGAWETQYF

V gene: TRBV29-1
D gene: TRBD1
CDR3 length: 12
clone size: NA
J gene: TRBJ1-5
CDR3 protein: CSVESPGGPQHF

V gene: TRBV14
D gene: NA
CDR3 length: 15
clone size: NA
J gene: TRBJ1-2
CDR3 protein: CASSQGDWGNYGYTF

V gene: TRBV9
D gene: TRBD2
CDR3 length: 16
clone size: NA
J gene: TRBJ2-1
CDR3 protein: CASSGRREGGYNEQFF

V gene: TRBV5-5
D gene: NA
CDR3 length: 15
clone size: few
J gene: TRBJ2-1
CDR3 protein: CASSLDRYSPNEQFF

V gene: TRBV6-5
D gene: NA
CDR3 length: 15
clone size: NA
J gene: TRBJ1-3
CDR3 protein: CASSYGRGGGNTIYF

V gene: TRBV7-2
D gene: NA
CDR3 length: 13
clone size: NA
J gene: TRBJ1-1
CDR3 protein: CASSRLLNTEAFF

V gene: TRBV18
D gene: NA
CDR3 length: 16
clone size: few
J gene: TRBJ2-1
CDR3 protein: CASSELSRSSYNEQFF

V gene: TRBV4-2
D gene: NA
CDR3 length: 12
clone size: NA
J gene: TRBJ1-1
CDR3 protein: CASSQNRGEAFF

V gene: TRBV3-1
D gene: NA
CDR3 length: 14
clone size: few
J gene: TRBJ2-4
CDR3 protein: CASSQGGSGGIQYF

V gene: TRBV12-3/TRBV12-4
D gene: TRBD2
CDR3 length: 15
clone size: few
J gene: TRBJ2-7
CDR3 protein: CASSLRGGSAYEQYF

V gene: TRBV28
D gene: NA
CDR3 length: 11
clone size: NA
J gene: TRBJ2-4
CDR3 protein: CASRRGGIQYF

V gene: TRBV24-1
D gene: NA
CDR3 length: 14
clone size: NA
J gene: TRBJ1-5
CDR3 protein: CATSERQGGQPQHF

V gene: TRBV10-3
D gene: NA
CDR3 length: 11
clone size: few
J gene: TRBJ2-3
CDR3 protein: CATGHTDTQYF

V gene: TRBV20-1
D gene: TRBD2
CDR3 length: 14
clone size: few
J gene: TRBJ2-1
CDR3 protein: CSARAGLAPDEQFF

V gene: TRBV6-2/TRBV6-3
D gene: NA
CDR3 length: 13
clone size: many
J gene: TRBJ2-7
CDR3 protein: CASSYRVEYEQYF

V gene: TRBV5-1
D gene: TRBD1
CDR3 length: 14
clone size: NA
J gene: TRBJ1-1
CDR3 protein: CASSHGTGNTEAFF

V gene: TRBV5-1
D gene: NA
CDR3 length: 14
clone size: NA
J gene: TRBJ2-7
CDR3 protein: CASKPRETSYEQYF